This TCR beta chain is drawn from a study of shared clonotypes between healthy human individuals. The CDR3 covers 16 residues. V was pared by 4 bases and J by 2 bases, with 18 bases between. Per the germline V gene, CDR1 is SQVTM and CDR2 is ANQGSEA. Each cell subset's genomic DNA was divided evenly among several immunoSEQ plates. Here immunoSEQ multiplex PCR was the method, and the copy in TCRdb shows in-frame clones only, minus some. The data contain millions of clones, approximately 95% of them singletons. The rearrangement links TRBV29-1 to TRBJ1-3; unclear D gene. This TCR was recovered from a man aged 18-30 years in good health. What was sequenced was naive CD4+ T cells sorted from blood. Subset noted: CD45RA+ positively selected. This CDR3 reads CSVVLRGEEAGNTIYF. Written as DNA, the CDR3 is TGCAGCGTTGTGCTGCGCGGGGAAGAAGCTGGAAACACCATATATTTT. The variable domain in full, completed from reference TRBV29-1 and TRBJ1-3, reads SAVISQKPSRDICQRGTSLTIQCQVDSQVTMMFWYRQQPGQSLTLIATANQGSEATYESGFVIDKFPISRPNLTFSTLTVSNMSPEDSSIYLCSVVLRGEEAGNTIYFGEGSWLTVV.